This TCR beta chain was profiled in a study of beta chain features in type 1 diabetes. Study-wide background: Patients and healthy donors were similar in age, gender and cell yields. The examined sorted cells totaled about 98 million across samples.

Sorting based on CD45RO/CCR7/CD25/CD127/CD95/CD27 separated CD4+ naive, central memory, regulatory and stem cell-like memory cells. Every bit of the isolated RNA underwent reverse transcription, so sequencing read expressed TCRB transcripts. Clones were sequenced by immunoSEQ multiplex PCR, and TCRdb holds only the in-frame ones, with some missing. The sample holds some 250,000 clones; about a tenth are singletons and the top ten take approximately 0.017%. About this clone: Its antigen is as yet unknown.

Study-wide results and caveats: Moderately but significantly shorter TCRB CDR3s were found in Type 1 diabetes patients in all four CD4+ subsets. These data did not resolve whether HLA type affects TCRB rearrangement.

The germline V gene has CDR1 SNHLY and CDR2 FYNNEI. The V and J ends lost 10 bases and 2 bases respectively, with 15 bases between them. CDR3 size: 14 residues. This receptor was taken from a man in his thirties or forties with type 1 diabetes. The specimen was naive CD4+ T cells from blood. V gene TRBV2 combines with J gene TRBJ2-1; D may be TRBD2 (5 bases). The DNA for the CDR3 is TGTGCCAAAGGAAAGGGAGACCCCTACAATGAGCAGTTCTTC. This codes for CAKGKGDPYNEQFF.